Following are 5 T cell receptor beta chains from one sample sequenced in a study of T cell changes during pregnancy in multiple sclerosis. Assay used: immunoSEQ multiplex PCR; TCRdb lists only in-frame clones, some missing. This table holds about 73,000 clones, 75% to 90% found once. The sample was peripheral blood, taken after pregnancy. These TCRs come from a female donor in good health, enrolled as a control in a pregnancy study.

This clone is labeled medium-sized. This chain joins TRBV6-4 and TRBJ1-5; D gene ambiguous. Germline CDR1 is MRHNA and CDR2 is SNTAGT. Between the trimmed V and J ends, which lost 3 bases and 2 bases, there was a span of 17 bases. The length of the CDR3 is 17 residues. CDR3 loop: CASSEGGRRMGNQPQHF. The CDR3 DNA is TGTGCCAGCAGTGAGGGAGGGAGAAGGATGGGCAATCAGCCCCAGCATTTT.

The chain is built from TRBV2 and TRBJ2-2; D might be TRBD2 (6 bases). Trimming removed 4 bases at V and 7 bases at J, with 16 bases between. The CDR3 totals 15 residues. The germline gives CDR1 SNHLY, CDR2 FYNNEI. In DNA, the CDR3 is TGTGCCAGCAGTGGTGCGGCGGGACGGGGCGGGGAGCTGTTTTTT. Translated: CASSGAAGRGGELFF.

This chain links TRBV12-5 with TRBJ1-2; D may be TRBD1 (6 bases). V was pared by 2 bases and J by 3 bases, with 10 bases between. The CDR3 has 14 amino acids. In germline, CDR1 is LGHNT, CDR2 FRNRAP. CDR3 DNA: TGTGCTAGTGGTTTGAGACAGGCGCACTATGGCTACACCTTC. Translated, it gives CASGLRQAHYGYTF.

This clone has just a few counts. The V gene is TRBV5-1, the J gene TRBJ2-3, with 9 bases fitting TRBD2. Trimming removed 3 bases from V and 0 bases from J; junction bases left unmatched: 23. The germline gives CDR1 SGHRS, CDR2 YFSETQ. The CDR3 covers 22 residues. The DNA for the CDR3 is TGCGCCAGCAGCTACCCGATTACAGGTGTCGTAGCGGGAGTGGGGAGCACAGATACGCAGTATTTT. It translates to CASSYPITGVVAGVGSTDTQYF.

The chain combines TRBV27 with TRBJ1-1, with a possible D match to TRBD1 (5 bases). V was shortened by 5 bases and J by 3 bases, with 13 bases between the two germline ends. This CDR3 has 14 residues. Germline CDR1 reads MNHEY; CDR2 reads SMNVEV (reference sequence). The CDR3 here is CASSLRERDTEAFF. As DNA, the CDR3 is TGTGCCAGCAGTCTCAGGGAAAGGGACACTGAAGCTTTCTTT.